What follows are 11 T cell receptor beta chains derived from one specimen sequenced in a study of blood T cells in healthy people across ages. Together with a sample-barcoded 5' primer, a J-beta primer mix was included in a second PCR lasting about 7 to 11 cycles. TCRdb recomputed calls from the 5' RACE reads with MiXCR, one row per CDR3 protein. The data show around 500,000 distinct CDR3 sequences, about 28% seen once. These records were also assigned to another study, of T cells of mothers and their children.

The sample taken for sequencing was blood. These receptors originate from a boy aged 2 to 10 in good health.

This clonotype has only a few counts. The V and J genes are TRBV3-1 and TRBJ1-5; D remains ambiguous. In germline, CDR1 is LGHDT, CDR2 YNNKEL (reference sequence). The length of the CDR3 is 13 residues. Trimming left V 1 base short and J 4 bases short, with 5 bases between. The CDR3 reads CASSQALNQPQHF. As DNA, the CDR3 is TGTGCCAGCAGCCAAGCCCTTAATCAGCCCCAGCATTTT.

This clonotype occurred a few times. The chain has TRBV7-9 and TRBJ2-7; D may be TRBD1 (7 bases). CDR1 is SEHNR and CDR2 is FQNEAQ in the germline V gene (reference sequence). There are 16 residues in the CDR3. V was shortened by 5 bases and J by 3 bases, with 20 bases between the two germline ends. CDR3 nucleotides: TGTGCCAGCAGCCCAGTGCGGGACAGAGGCCTCTACGAGCAGTACTTC. Translation: CASSPVRDRGLYEQYF.

This clonotype was counted only a few times. V usage is TRBV10-2 and J usage is TRBJ1-2, with 12 positions matching TRBD1. The length of the CDR3 is 14 residues. Germline V gene data show CDR1 as WSHSY and CDR2 as SAAADI. Trimming removed 8 bases from V and 6 bases from J; junction bases left unmatched: 7. The CDR3 reads CASRDRGRSNGYTF. The CDR3 DNA reads TGCGCCAGCCGGGACAGGGGGCGCAGTAATGGCTACACCTTC.

J is TRBJ1-1 and V is TRBV29-1, with D possibly TRBD1 on 6 matching bases. Germline V gene data show CDR1 as SQVTM and CDR2 as ANQGSEA. The CDR3 runs 13 residues. V dropped 7 bases and J dropped 0 bases, with 12 bases sitting between them. The DNA of the CDR3 is TGCAGCGCCGCTGACAGGCTGAACACTGAAGCTTTCTTT. Protein: CSAADRLNTEAFF.

The rearrangement uses TRBV12-5 and TRBJ2-5; 9 nucleotides agree with TRBD1. V was pared by 2 bases and J by 0 bases, with 7 bases of the junction left unmatched. The CDR3 is 17 residues long. Germline CDR1 and CDR2: LGHNT and FRNRAP. This CDR3 is CASGLTPGDRDQETQYF. In DNA form, the CDR3 reads TGTGCTAGTGGTTTGACCCCGGGGGACAGGGACCAAGAGACCCAGTACTTC. The complete variable domain, with remaining parts taken from reference TRBV12-5 and TRBJ2-5, reads DARVTQTPRHKVTEMGQEVTMRCQPILGHNTVFWYRQTMMQGLELLAYFRNRAPLDDSGMPKDRFSAEMPDATLATLKIQPSEPRDSAVYFCASGLTPGDRDQETQYFGPGTRLLVL.

The chain recombines TRBV4-1 with TRBJ1-1; D uncertain. The germline V and J ends were trimmed by 4 bases and 3 bases, with 15 bases remaining between them. The CDR3 contains 15 residues. Germline V gives CDR1 MGHRA, CDR2 YSYEKL. Written as DNA, the CDR3 is TGCGCCAGCAGCCCGGCGTTCCAAGGAGACACTGAAGCTTTCTTT. This gives the protein CASSPAFQGDTEAFF.

V usage is TRBV2 and J usage is TRBJ1-2, with D perhaps TRBD1 (6 bases). Germline V gene data show CDR1 as SNHLY and CDR2 as FYNNEI. CDR3 length: 13 residues. V was cut by 5 bases and J by 4 bases, with 11 bases left in between. The CDR3 sequence is CASSSQGPYGYTF. The CDR3 DNA reads TGTGCCAGCAGTTCACAGGGACCCTATGGCTACACCTTC. The complete variable domain, with remaining parts taken from reference TRBV2 and TRBJ1-2, reads EPEVTQTPSHQVTQMGQEVILRCVPISNHLYFYWYRQILGQKVEFLVSFYNNEISEKSEIFDDQFSVERPDGSNFTLKIRSTKLEDSAMYFCASSSQGPYGYTFGSGTRLTVV.

DNA of the CDR3: TGCGCCAGCAGTGAAGTAGGGGGTACGCAGTATTTT. Encoded protein: CASSEVGGTQYF. The chain couples TRBV10-1 to TRBJ2-3; perhaps TRBD1 as D (6 bases). Trimming pared 3 bases from V and 8 bases from J, leaving 9 bases between. The CDR3 contains 12 residues. Germline values: CDR1 WNHNN, CDR2 SYGVQD (reference sequence).

The chain links TRBV4-3 to TRBJ2-5; 7 positions agree with TRBD2. The J call could be wrong; TRBJ2-7 is a better fit for the DNA end. The CDR3 extends over 17 amino acids. Germline V gives CDR1 LGHNA, CDR2 YSLEER. The CDR3 DNA sequence: TGCGCCAGCAGCCAAGAATTTTCGGCGGGAGAGTCGTACGAGCAGTACTTC. This gives the protein CASSQEFSAGESYEQYF.

In this sample, this clonotype turned up a few times. This rearrangement joins TRBV5-5 to TRBJ1-5; a possible D gene is TRBD1 (6 bases). Germline assignment: CDR1 SGHKS and CDR2 YYEKEE (reference sequence). The germline V and J ends were trimmed by 5 bases and 2 bases, with 11 bases remaining between them. CDR3 size: 14 residues. The DNA of the CDR3 is TGTGCCAGCAGACCCGAGGGGGGCAATCAGCCCCAGCATTTT. This sequence encodes CASRPEGGNQPQHF.

This clonotype was picked up a small number of times. The V gene is TRBV6-2 or TRBV6-3, the J gene TRBJ2-1; TRBD2 aligns across 7 bases. Germline values: CDR1 MNHEY, CDR2 SVGEGT. The V and J ends lost 2 bases and 6 bases, in that order; junction bases with no gene match: 10. The CDR3 totals 16 residues. The CDR3 region is CASSYPTSVEGNEQFF. DNA of the CDR3: TGTGCCAGCAGTTACCCCACTAGCGTCGAGGGCAATGAGCAGTTCTTC.